One and the same sample provided the 21 T cell receptor beta chains below, sequenced in a study of beta chain features in type 1 diabetes. These receptors lack a known antigen. Since all of the isolated RNA was reverse transcribed, expressed TCRB transcripts were what got sequenced. Data came from immunoSEQ multiplex PCR; TCRdb stores just in-frame clones and leaves some out. The table lists hundreds of thousands of clones, about 14% of them singletons. Study-level points and caveats: Significant though moderate, a shortening of TCRB CDR3s appeared in all four CD4+ subsets of Type 1 diabetes patients.

Material: naive CD4+ T cells from blood. The receptors originated from a young man with type 1 diabetes.

This clone was detected only a few times. Additional DNA sequences in this sample encode the identical CDR3. The V gene is TRBV7-2, the J gene TRBJ1-5; TRBD1 agrees at 8 bases. The J segment lost 2 bases and the V segment lost 1 base, leaving 1 base of the junction unmatched. The CDR3 has 15 amino acids. Per the germline V gene, CDR1 is SGHTA and CDR2 is FQGNSA. CDR3 sequence: CASSLVTGGNQPQHF. Written as DNA, the CDR3 is TGTGCCAGCAGCTTAGTGACAGGGGGCAATCAGCCCCAGCATTTT.

The chain combines TRBV4-1 with TRBJ2-1; 12 bases align to TRBD2. The trim removed 1 base at V and 8 bases at J, leaving 9 bases unmatched. Germline V gene data show CDR1 as MGHRA and CDR2 as YSYEKL. The CDR3 runs to 17 residues. The CDR3 reads CASSQVGALAGGYEQFF. DNA of the CDR3: TGCGCCAGCAGCCAAGTAGGAGCGCTAGCGGGAGGGTATGAGCAGTTCTTC.

This clone was observed a few times. The V and J genes are TRBV7-9 and TRBJ1-4; no clear D. The V gene's germline CDR1 is SEHNR and CDR2 FQNEAQ (reference sequence). V was pared by 8 bases and J by 7 bases, with 2 bases between. This CDR3 region has 9 residues. This chain's CDR3 is CASFEKLFF. The CDR3 coding sequence is TGTGCCAGCTTTGAAAAACTGTTTTTT.

The J gene is TRBJ1-6, the V gene TRBV5-1; D gene unclear. CDR3 size: 13 residues. Deletions cut 0 bases from V and 8 bases from J, with 6 bases between. Germline V gene sequence: CDR1 SGHRS, CDR2 YFSETQ. CDR3 protein: CASSLESDSPLHF. DNA for the CDR3: TGCGCCAGCAGCTTGGAATCAGATTCACCCCTCCACTTT. Combining the CDR3 with reference TRBV5-1 and TRBJ1-6 gives the whole variable domain KAGVTQTPRYLIKTRGQQVTLSCSPISGHRSVSWYQQTPGQGLQFLFEYFSETQRNKGNFPGRFSGRQFSNSRSEMNVSTLELGDSALYLCASSLESDSPLHFGNGTRLTVT.

The chain links TRBV7-9 to TRBJ1-2; 9 nucleotides align to TRBD1. J lost 4 bases, V lost 4 bases, and 13 bases had no gene match. The CDR3 runs 17 residues. Germline V lookup: CDR1 SEHNR, CDR2 FQNEAQ (reference sequence). In DNA, the CDR3 is TGTGCCAGCAGCTCCGACAGGGGGAAGCGAGTAATCTATGGCTACACCTTC. It specifies CASSSDRGKRVIYGYTF.

In its sample, this clone was seen a few times. V and J are TRBV6-5 and TRBJ2-5; the match to TRBD2 covers 11 bases. The V gene's germline CDR1 is MNHEY and CDR2 SVGAGI. The CDR3 runs to 14 residues. The trim removed 4 bases at V and 5 bases at J, leaving 3 bases unmatched. The CDR3 reads CASSSASGRETQYF. For the CDR3, the DNA is TGTGCCAGCAGTTCGGCTAGCGGGAGGGAGACCCAGTACTTC.

Comment on this clone: One end of the junction fails to match germline, which may point to a read error. CDR3 coding DNA: TGTGCCAGCAGCCTAGCGGGGGGGTACACAGATACGCAGTATTTT. Encoded protein: CASSLAGGYTDTQYF. The genes are TRBV7-2 and TRBJ2-3; TRBD2 matches at 12 bases. The CDR3 loop spans 15 amino acids. Looked up from germline, CDR1 is SGHTA and CDR2 is FQGNSA. Full variable domain (missing parts from reference TRBV7-2 and TRBJ2-3): GAGVSQSPSNKVTEKGKDVELRCDPISGHTALYWYRQSLGQGLEFLIYFQGNSAPDKSGLPSDRFSAERTGGSVSTLTIQRTQQEDSAVYLCASSLAGGYTDTQYFGPGTRLTVL.

This clone was detected only a few times. V and J are TRBV30 and TRBJ1-2, with 7 bases aligning to TRBD1. Germline CDR1 GTSNPN, CDR2 SVGIG (reference sequence). The junction had 16 bases not matched to a gene; V was cut back by 5 bases and J by 4 bases. This CDR3 is built from 16 residues. The CDR3 loop is CAWDIGQALTGYGYTF. DNA of the CDR3: TGTGCCTGGGACATTGGACAGGCATTGACGGGCTATGGCTACACCTTC.

The rearrangement links TRBV28 to TRBJ1-2; D gene uncertain. Germline values: CDR1 MDHEN, CDR2 SYDVKM. CDR3 length: 13 amino acids. V lost 7 bases and J 3 bases, leaving 12 bases between the germline ends. The CDR3 here is CASTPAAYYGYTF. CDR3 nucleotides: TGTGCCAGCACCCCAGCGGCTTACTATGGCTACACCTTC.

This clone was counted a few times. The V gene is TRBV5-1, the J gene TRBJ2-1; 7 nucleotides line up with TRBD2. Germline V gene lookup returns CDR1 SGHRS and CDR2 YFSETQ. Trimming took 9 bases from V and 0 from J; bases not matched to a gene: 6. This CDR3 is 14 amino acids long. CDR3 coding DNA: TGCGCCACCCAGCCGGGGGGCTCCTACAATGAGCAGTTCTTC. Protein: CATQPGGSYNEQFF.

The rearrangement links TRBV2 to TRBJ1-1; D is unresolved. Deletions cut 6 bases from V and 7 bases from J, with 6 bases between. Germline CDR1 is SNHLY and CDR2 is FYNNEI. The length of the CDR3 is 10 residues. CDR3 bases: TGTGCCAGCAGGGAGATTGAAGCTTTCTTT. It specifies CASREIEAFF.

This clone has more than one count but fewer than ten. The chain couples TRBV4-2 to TRBJ1-1, with a tentative D call TRBD1 (6 bases). Germline V lookup: CDR1 LGHNA, CDR2 YNFKEQ. The ends were cut back, 1 base at V and 1 base at J, with 19 bases in the middle. There are 18 residues in the CDR3. The DNA for the CDR3 is TGTGCCAGCAGCCAAGGCGCCCGAGGACAGCGGTGGAACACTGAAGCTTTCTTT. It codes for CASSQGARGQRWNTEAFF.

The chain uses TRBV7-3 and TRBJ1-1, with 9 bases matching TRBD1. V shed 8 bases and J 2 bases; nucleotides not matched to a gene: 3. CDR3 length equals 13 residues. Germline lookup yields CDR1 SGHTA and CDR2 FQGTGA. The CDR3: CASGTGINTEAFF. As DNA, the CDR3 is TGTGCCAGCGGGACAGGGATAAACACTGAAGCTTTCTTT.

V usage is TRBV18 and J usage is TRBJ1-5; possibly TRBD1 for D (5 bases). Germline V gives CDR1 KGHSH, CDR2 LQKENI. This CDR3 has 14 residues. V lost 3 bases, J lost 7 bases, and 13 bases lay in between. CDR3 coding DNA: TGTGCCAGCTCACCTTCTAGCAGGGACCAGCCCCAGCATTTT. Its translation: CASSPSSRDQPQHF.

This clone was found a few times. This chain joins TRBV4-1 and TRBJ1-3, with TRBD1 identical over 9 bases. The length of the CDR3 is 16 residues. Germline loops: CDR1 MGHRA, CDR2 YSYEKL. The V segment lost 3 bases and the J segment 3 bases; nucleotides outside the gene matches: 6. The CDR3 sequence is CASSHSRQGDGNTIYF. DNA of the CDR3: TGCGCCAGCAGCCATTCGAGACAGGGGGATGGAAACACCATATATTTT.

The chain employs TRBV30 and TRBJ2-7; D may match TRBD1 or TRBD2 (5 bases each). V gave up 2 bases and J gave up 6 bases, with 20 bases separating them. CDR3 size: 15 residues. Germline lookup yields CDR1 GTSNPN and CDR2 SVGIG (reference sequence). The CDR3 is CAWSPTGTAYGEQYF. DNA for the CDR3: TGTGCCTGGAGTCCAACCGGGACCGCGTATGGCGAGCAGTACTTC.

The V call is TRBV6-6, the J call TRBJ2-3, with a tentative D call TRBD2 (6 bases). Germline CDR1 reads MNHNY; CDR2 reads SVGAGI (reference sequence). The V end was cut by 2 bases, the J end by 5 bases, with 14 bases between. The CDR3 is 15 residues long. The CDR3 DNA is TGTGCCAGCAGTTACGACGGGAGAAGTCAAGATACGCAGTATTTT. This codes for CASSYDGRSQDTQYF.

The table lists this clone with a few counts. The CDR3 spells CASSLFDRRGWNGYTF. The CDR3 bases are TGTGCCAGCAGCTTATTTGACAGACGAGGGTGGAATGGCTACACCTTC. The gene calls are TRBV7-9 and TRBJ1-2; D possibly corresponds to TRBD1 (5 bases). V gave up 2 bases and J gave up 6 bases, with 19 bases separating them. Germline V gene data show CDR1 as SEHNR and CDR2 as FQNEAQ (reference sequence). The CDR3 spans 16 residues. The whole variable domain, filled in from reference TRBV7-9 and TRBJ1-2, reads DTGVSQNPRHKITKRGQNVTFRCDPISEHNRLYWYRQTLGQGPEFLTYFQNEAQLEKSRLLSDRFSAERPKGSFSTLEIQRTEQGDSAMYLCASSLFDRRGWNGYTFGSGTRLTVV.

The V gene is TRBV18, the J gene TRBJ2-7; D gene unclear. CDR1 KGHSH and CDR2 LQKENI come from the germline V gene. V was clipped by 0 bases and J by 1 base, with 10 bases between them. The CDR3 is 15 amino acids. CDR3 in DNA: TGTGCCAGCTCACCACCTGGGTCAACTTCCTACGAGCAGTACTTC. Its translation: CASSPPGSTSYEQYF. The variable domain in full, completed from reference TRBV18 and TRBJ2-7, reads NAGVMQNPRHLVRRRGQEARLRCSPMKGHSHVYWYRQLPEEGLKFMVYLQKENIIDESGMPKERFSAEFPKEGPSILRIQQVVRGDSAAYFCASSPPGSTSYEQYFGPGTRLTVT.

This clone was seen more than once but under ten times. Within the sample, other DNA sequences also encode this same CDR3. The V gene is TRBV30, the J gene TRBJ2-7, with a weak D call TRBD2 (5 bases). Deletions cut 3 bases from V and 0 bases from J, with 12 bases between. The CDR3 covers 14 residues. The V gene's germline CDR1 is GTSNPN and CDR2 SVGIG (reference sequence). CDR3 coding DNA: TGTGCCTGGAGCCGAGGTGGGAGCTCCTACGAGCAGTACTTC. Translation: CAWSRGGSSYEQYF.

This clone was seen a few times. The chain employs TRBV7-8 and TRBJ2-1; D is ambiguous. Germline CDR1 SGHVS, CDR2 FQNEAQ. Trimming stripped 3 bases from V and 3 bases from J, with 12 bases between. The CDR3 spans 15 residues. For the CDR3, the DNA is TGTGCCAGCAGCTTGCCACCGGGTCGCTACAATGAGCAGTTCTTC. Translation gives CASSLPPGRYNEQFF.